The next 22 T cell receptor beta chains were all read from a single sample in a study of shared T cell receptors in the human thymus. Sequencing was performed with immunoSEQ multiplex PCR; in TCRdb, only in-frame clones are kept and a portion is missing. The data hold under 850,000 clones, with roughly 90% observed a single time. The data were also submitted as part of a second study, on human thymus T cells.

The sequenced sample was thymocytes. The source is a boy in the first two years of life with a congenital heart defect.

The chain recombines TRBV7-2 with TRBJ2-7, with 10 bases aligning to TRBD2. CDR3 length equals 15 residues. J lost 6 bases, V lost 6 bases, and 11 bases had no gene match. Germline V gene sequence: CDR1 SGHTA, CDR2 FQGNSA. The CDR3 is CASSLTSGNESEQYF. The CDR3 DNA reads as TGTGCCAGCAGTCTTACTAGCGGGAATGAGAGCGAGCAGTACTTC.

The rearrangement uses TRBV27 and TRBJ1-4; D not certain. This CDR3 comprises 14 residues. Germline assignment: CDR1 MNHEY and CDR2 SMNVEV (reference sequence). Trimming took off 3 bases at V and 8 bases at J, with 13 bases between the two ends. CDR3 nucleotide sequence: TGTGCCAGCAGTTTCGTACCCCTTGAGGAAAAACTGTTTTTT. Residues: CASSFVPLEEKLFF.

The chain couples TRBV25-1 to TRBJ2-5; D remains unclear. Germline values: CDR1 MGHDK, CDR2 SYGVNS. The CDR3 totals 13 residues. V lost 8 bases to trimming and J lost 0 bases, with 10 bases between them. The CDR3 DNA is TGTGCCAGCCCTGTGCAGTACCAAGAGACCCAGTACTTC. Translated: CASPVQYQETQYF.

This clone came up a few times. V and J are TRBV5-4 and TRBJ2-1; no definite D call. V dropped 3 bases and J dropped 7 bases, with 20 bases sitting between them. From germline, CDR1 is SGHNT and CDR2 YYREEE (reference sequence). The CDR3 spans 16 residues. DNA for the CDR3: TGTGCCAGCAGCTCCCCTAAAAGCGCACGTAAGAATGAGCAGTTCTTC. Amino acid sequence: CASSSPKSARKNEQFF. The full variable domain, in which reference TRBV5-4 and TRBJ2-1 provide the parts outside the CDR3, is ETGVTQSPTHLIKTRGQQVTLRCSSQSGHNTVSWYQQALGQGPQFIFQYYREEENGRGNFPPRFSGLQFPNYSSELNVNALELDDSALYLCASSSPKSARKNEQFFGPGTRLTVL.

This chain connects TRBV7-2 to TRBJ2-7, with 8 bases that match TRBD2. Per the germline V gene, CDR1 is SGHTA and CDR2 is FQGNSA. Trimming removed 3 bases from V and 1 base from J; junction bases left unmatched: 5. CDR3 length: 15 residues. CDR3 residues: CASSFGGGRSYEQYF. The CDR3 DNA reads as TGTGCCAGCAGCTTCGGGGGCGGGAGGTCCTACGAGCAGTACTTC.

The chain is built from TRBV5-1 and TRBJ1-2; D is perhaps TRBD1 (6 bases). Trimming removed 0 bases at V and 0 bases at J, with 9 bases between. CDR1 and CDR2 from the germline V gene are SGHRS and YFSETQ. The CDR3 runs 15 residues. The CDR3 nucleotides read TGCGCCAGCAGCTTGGGGGACACCTCTAACTATGGCTACACCTTC. Its translation: CASSLGDTSNYGYTF.

The chain joins TRBV12-5 to TRBJ2-7; 10 bases line up with TRBD2. Germline V gives CDR1 LGHNT, CDR2 FRNRAP. This CDR3 has 15 amino acids. V lost 5 bases, J lost 7 bases, and 11 bases stayed unmatched. CDR3 sequence reads: CASGPGTSALREQYF. CDR3 sequence (DNA): TGTGCTAGTGGTCCTGGGACTAGCGCCCTTAGGGAGCAGTACTTC.

This chain connects TRBV4-1 to TRBJ2-2; perhaps TRBD1 as D (5 bases). V shed 1 base and J shed 8 bases, with 26 bases lying between them. The CDR3 has 19 amino acids. Looked up from germline, CDR1 is MGHRA and CDR2 is YSYEKL. The CDR3 loop reads CASSQVALVTARRGGELFF. The CDR3 DNA reads TGCGCCAGCAGCCAAGTCGCGTTGGTGACAGCCCGAAGGGGAGGGGAGCTGTTTTTT.

The rearrangement joins TRBV14 to TRBJ2-6; TRBD1 matches at 8 bases. J lost 4 bases, V lost 0 bases, and 8 bases had no gene match. This CDR3 has 18 amino acids. The germline gives CDR1 SGHDN, CDR2 FVKESK. Here the CDR3 DNA reads TGTGCCAGCAGCCAAGATTCGAGGACAGGGTCCGGGGCCAACGTCCTGACTTTC. Translation: CASSQDSRTGSGANVLTF. The whole variable domain, filled in from reference TRBV14 and TRBJ2-6, reads EAGVTQFPSHSVIEKGQTVTLRCDPISGHDNLYWYRRVMGKEIKFLLHFVKESKQDESGMPNNRFLAERTGGTYSTLKVQPAELEDSGVYFCASSQDSRTGSGANVLTFGAGSRLTVL.

This rearrangement joins TRBV4-3 to TRBJ1-2; D remains unclear. The CDR3 sequence is 17 residues long. V was trimmed by 4 bases and J by 0 bases, leaving 18 bases between them. Germline V CDR1 and CDR2: LGHNA, YSLEER. The CDR3 DNA follows: TGCGCCAGCAGCCGTATTCAGTTGGGCTCAGCTAACTATGGCTACACCTTC. Translation gives CASSRIQLGSANYGYTF.

The chain is built from TRBV5-6 and TRBJ2-4; 7 positions agree with TRBD2. CDR3 length: 17 residues. V lost 6 bases to trimming and J lost 0 bases; unmatched junction nucleotides: 12. Germline CDR1 SGHDT, CDR2 YYEEEE. The CDR3 spells CASKPGLSKLAKNIQYF. The CDR3, as DNA: TGTGCCAGCAAGCCGGGACTATCGAAACTAGCCAAAAACATTCAGTACTTC.

V gene TRBV30 combines with J gene TRBJ2-1; D might be TRBD2 (6 bases). The length of the CDR3 is 13 residues. Between the trimmed V and J ends, which lost 7 bases and 3 bases, there was a span of 13 bases. Germline CDR1 is GTSNPN and CDR2 is SVGIG (reference sequence). CDR3 DNA sequence: TGTGCCTTGGGGCGGGATCACTACAATGAGCAGTTCTTC. Amino acids: CALGRDHYNEQFF.

The sample holds one count of this clone. The CDR3 protein is CASSLAGTSGRGSYEQYF. In nucleotides, the CDR3 is TGCGCCAGCAGCTTGGCGGGGACTAGCGGGAGAGGGTCCTACGAGCAGTACTTC. The V gene is TRBV5-1, the J gene TRBJ2-7; TRBD2 agrees at 14 bases. From germline, CDR1 is SGHRS and CDR2 YFSETQ. This CDR3 contains 18 residues. The ends lost 0 bases at V and 1 base at J; junction bases unmatched: 6.

The rearrangement uses TRBV6-6 and TRBJ2-3; 9 bases are a match to TRBD2. Germline-derived CDR1 and CDR2 are MNHNY and SVGAGI (reference sequence). Trimming removed 2 bases from V and 5 bases from J; junction bases left unmatched: 5. The length of the CDR3 is 15 residues. The CDR3 sequence is CASSYGSGSIDTQYF. Written as DNA, the CDR3 is TGTGCCAGCAGTTACGGTAGCGGGAGTATAGATACGCAGTATTTT.

CDR3 bases: TGTGCCAGCAGCTTAAGACTTAGAGAGACCCAGTACTTC. Translation gives CASSLRLRETQYF. The chain joins TRBV11-1 to TRBJ2-5, with D uncertain. Germline V gives CDR1 SGHAT, CDR2 FQDESV (reference sequence). V was cut by 2 bases and J by 4 bases, with 8 bases left in between. The CDR3 runs 13 residues. The variable domain in full, with the rest retrieved from reference TRBV11-1 and TRBJ2-5, is EAEVAQSPRYKITEKSQAVAFWCDPISGHATLYWYRQILGQGPELLVQFQDESVVDDSQLPKDRFSAERLKGVDSTLKIQPAELGDSAMYLCASSLRLRETQYFGPGTRLLVL.

The CDR3: CASRLETGGVRCYGYTF. The DNA for the CDR3 is TGTGCAAGTCGCTTAGAGACAGGGGGCGTCCGATGCTATGGCTACACCTTC. The rearrangement uses TRBV12-2 and TRBJ1-2; TRBD1 was called by the table and not checked on the DNA. TRBV12-2 is termed a pseudogene. The CDR3 extends over 17 amino acids.

CDR3 in DNA: TGCGCCAGCAGCTTGGGTAGCCGAGGACTAGCCCACTCCTACAATGAGCAGTTCTTC. Residues: CASSLGSRGLAHSYNEQFF. V usage is TRBV5-1 and J usage is TRBJ2-1; TRBD2 matches at 8 bases. The germline V gene encodes CDR1 SGHRS and CDR2 YFSETQ. The ends lost 0 bases at V and 0 bases at J; junction bases unmatched: 11. CDR3 length equals 19 residues.

The J gene is TRBJ2-7, the V gene TRBV30; D is unresolved. V lost 5 bases, J lost 0 bases, and 11 bases lay in between. Germline assignment: CDR1 GTSNPN and CDR2 SVGIG (reference sequence). This CDR3 comprises 13 residues. Here the CDR3 reads CAWAVVASYEQYF. The CDR3 bases are TGTGCCTGGGCCGTAGTTGCCTCCTACGAGCAGTACTTC.

This chain uses TRBV27 with TRBJ2-7; 7 bases align to TRBD2. J gave up 0 bases and V 5 bases, and 1 base lay outside the gene matches. The CDR3 has 13 residues. CDR1 and CDR2 from the germline V gene are MNHEY and SMNVEV (reference sequence). CDR3 loop: CASSRGSSYEQYF. CDR3 nucleotide sequence: TGTGCCAGCAGTCGCGGGAGCTCCTACGAGCAGTACTTC.

The gene calls are TRBV28 and TRBJ2-3; 9 nucleotides agree with TRBD2. CDR1 is MDHEN and CDR2 is SYDVKM in the germline V gene. The CDR3 extends over 15 amino acids. The V and J ends lost 2 bases and 6 bases, in that order; junction bases with no gene match: 6. CDR3 amino acids: CASSLSGRPGDTQYF. The CDR3 nucleotides are TGTGCCAGCAGTTTAAGCGGGAGGCCGGGGGATACGCAGTATTTT.

This chain connects TRBV29-1 to TRBJ2-1, with TRBD2 matching 10 bases. Per the germline V gene, CDR1 is SQVTM and CDR2 is ANQGSEA. V shed 2 bases, J shed 4 bases, and the junction held 2 bases outside the gene matches. CDR3 length equals 14 residues. CDR3 residues: CSVETSGTYNEQFF. Written as DNA, the CDR3 is TGCAGCGTTGAAACTAGCGGGACTTACAATGAGCAGTTCTTC.

This chain joins TRBV7-8 and TRBJ2-1, with 9 positions matching TRBD1. Germline V CDR1 and CDR2: SGHVS, FQNEAQ. The CDR3 covers 18 residues. Trimming took 5 bases from V and 4 from J; bases not matched to a gene: 15. CDR3 sequence reads: CASSPRARQGVEYNEQFF. For the CDR3, the DNA is TGTGCCAGCAGCCCCCGGGCGCGACAGGGGGTTGAATACAATGAGCAGTTCTTC.